The 2 T cell receptor beta chains below come from one sample, sequenced in a study of spatial heterogeneity in lung cancer. Each CDR3 protein gets one entry after TCRdb re-called the 5' RACE reads with MiXCR. Of around 120,000 distinct CDR3 sequences in the sample, 9% to 15% are singletons; the top ten hold roughly 15%. Time point denoted: blood at routine non-recurrence follow-up after resection. Whole RNA from tumor, nontumor lung or frozen PBMC was sequenced unsorted. This material consisted of PBMCs, taken at follow-up. The receptors originated from a male donor with early-stage non-small cell lung cancer.

This clonotype was seen only a few times. This rearrangement joins TRBV24-1 to TRBJ2-2, with 7 bases matching TRBD2. Germline V gives CDR1 KGHDR, CDR2 SFDVKD. The CDR3 is 16 amino acids. The V gene end was trimmed by 4 bases and the J gene end by 4 bases; junction bases not matched to a gene: 8. The CDR3 protein is CATSDTREGSTGELFF. The CDR3 DNA is TGTGCCACCAGTGACACCAGGGAGGGTAGCACCGGGGAGCTGTTTTTT.

This clonotype was found a few times. The chain links TRBV28 to TRBJ1-5; D is perhaps TRBD1 (6 bases). The CDR3 runs 16 residues. Per germline, CDR1 MDHEN and CDR2 SYDVKM. V was cut by 11 bases and J by 6 bases, with 26 bases left in between. CDR3 region: CAGKRGGTASSQPQHF. CDR3 sequence (DNA): TGTGCCGGTAAAAGAGGGGGGACCGCTTCATCTCAGCCCCAGCATTTT.